The next 9 T cell receptor beta chains were all read from a single sample in a study of cytomegalovirus exposure and HLA in healthy donors. The study ran its PCR with 60 Vbeta and 13 Jbeta primers. Clones were sequenced by immunoSEQ multiplex PCR, and TCRdb holds only the in-frame ones, with some missing. This sample has about 95,000 clones, with over 70% found just once. The sample was PBMCs. These receptors were collected from a man in his 60s in good health and CMV-seronegative.

The chain employs TRBV6-5 and TRBJ2-3; a weak D match, TRBD2 (6 bases). CDR3 length equals 13 residues. Germline CDR1 MNHEY, CDR2 SVGAGI. V dropped 6 bases and J dropped 0 bases, with 7 bases sitting between them. The CDR3 nucleotides read TGTGCCAGCAGGGGACTTAGCACAGATACGCAGTATTTT. Encoded protein: CASRGLSTDTQYF.

The rearrangement uses TRBV6-6 and TRBJ1-2; TRBD1 agrees at 7 bases. The CDR3 loop spans 14 amino acids. CDR1 and CDR2 from the germline V gene are MNHNY and SVGAGI (reference sequence). The V segment lost 5 bases and the J segment 2 bases; nucleotides outside the gene matches: 5. The chain's CDR3 is CASSILTGNYGYTF. The CDR3 DNA reads TGTGCCAGCAGTATCCTGACAGGGAACTATGGCTACACCTTC.

This chain uses TRBV2 with TRBJ2-6, with 7 nucleotides matching TRBD2. Germline CDR1 and CDR2: SNHLY and FYNNEI. The CDR3 runs to 15 residues. V lost 7 bases and J lost 2; bases outside the gene matches: 5. The chain's CDR3 is CASTSGAAGANVLTF. The DNA of the CDR3 is TGTGCCAGCACCAGCGGGGCAGCTGGGGCCAACGTCCTGACTTTC. The entire variable domain, with the rest obtained from reference TRBV2 and TRBJ2-6, is as follows: EPEVTQTPSHQVTQMGQEVILRCVPISNHLYFYWYRQILGQKVEFLVSFYNNEISEKSEIFDDQFSVERPDGSNFTLKIRSTKLEDSAMYFCASTSGAAGANVLTFGAGSRLTVL.

This chain connects TRBV5-4 to TRBJ2-1, with 7 bases that match TRBD1. The CDR3 spans 17 residues. Germline V CDR1 and CDR2: SGHNT, YYREEE (reference sequence). V gave up 4 bases and J gave up 4 bases; unmatched junction bases: 14. CDR3: CASSLDREQSAYNEQFF. In DNA, the CDR3 is TGTGCCAGCAGCCTTGACAGGGAGCAGTCAGCTTACAATGAGCAGTTCTTC.

The V and J genes are TRBV27 and TRBJ1-1; D unresolved. Looked up from germline, CDR1 is MNHEY and CDR2 is SMNVEV (reference sequence). V shed 2 bases and J shed 3 bases, with 22 bases lying between them. The CDR3 loop spans 18 amino acids. In nucleotides, the CDR3 is TGTGCCAGCAGTTTAGGTGGACTTGAGGGCCCTGGTTACACTGAAGCTTTCTTT. As protein: CASSLGGLEGPGYTEAFF.

The gene calls are TRBV6-5 and TRBJ1-2; D might be TRBD1 (6 bases). V lost 2 bases to trimming and J lost 6 bases, with 13 bases between them. CDR3 length: 14 amino acids. Germline-derived CDR1 and CDR2 are MNHEY and SVGAGI. CDR3 loop: CASSYVRRTDGYTF. DNA for the CDR3: TGTGCCAGCAGTTACGTCCGACGGACAGATGGCTACACCTTC.

The V and J genes are TRBV7-9 and TRBJ2-2, with D possibly TRBD2 on 5 matching bases. The CDR3 is 15 amino acids. CDR1 is SEHNR and CDR2 is FQNEAQ in the germline V gene (reference sequence). Between the trimmed V and J ends, which lost 3 bases and 2 bases, there was a span of 10 bases. The CDR3 sequence: CASSFGSGNTGELFF. For the CDR3, the DNA is TGTGCCAGCAGCTTTGGGAGTGGAAACACCGGGGAGCTGTTTTTT.

This chain connects TRBV7-2 to TRBJ1-2; no definite D call. The CDR3 runs 12 residues. V lost 7 bases and J lost 6, with 12 bases in between. In germline, CDR1 is SGHTA, CDR2 FQGNSA. The CDR3 DNA reads TGTGCCAGCACCCTCCTATCGGATGGCTACACCTTC. It is translated as CASTLLSDGYTF.

The chain combines TRBV19 with TRBJ1-1, with 8 bases that match TRBD1. The germline gives CDR1 LNHDA, CDR2 SQIVND (reference sequence). J lost 4 bases, V lost 6 bases, and 4 bases had no gene match. This CDR3 spans 13 amino acids. CDR3 region: CASSPTGGTEAFF. For the CDR3, the DNA is TGTGCCAGTAGCCCTACAGGGGGCACTGAAGCTTTCTTT.